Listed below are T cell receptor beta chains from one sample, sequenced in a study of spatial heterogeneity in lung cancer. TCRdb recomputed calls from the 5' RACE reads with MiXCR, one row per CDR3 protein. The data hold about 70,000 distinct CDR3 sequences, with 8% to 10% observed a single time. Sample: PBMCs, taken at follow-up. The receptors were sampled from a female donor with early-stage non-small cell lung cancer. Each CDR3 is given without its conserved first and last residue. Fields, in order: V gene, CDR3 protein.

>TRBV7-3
ASRLSGSGDEQF
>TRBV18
ASSLGLAGGSVETQY
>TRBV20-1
SARDGGPSSGELF
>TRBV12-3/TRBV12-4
ASSYRQGRNNEQF
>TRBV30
AWSVSRTGLYSNQPQH
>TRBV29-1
SVVGGYFGGYT
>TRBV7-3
ASSLIGGGTDTQY
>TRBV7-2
ASSLDGGRNQPQH
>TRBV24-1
ATSEDGNYGYT
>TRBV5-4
ASSLPDRADTQY
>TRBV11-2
ASRTLRTNTGELF
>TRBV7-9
ASIRVAGHNEQF
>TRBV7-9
ASSPGRISGNTIY
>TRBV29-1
SVPGDRESYT
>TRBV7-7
ASSLGSLTGELF
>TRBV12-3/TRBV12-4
ASSLRRTEGYT
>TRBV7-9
ASSLASDNSPLH
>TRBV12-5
ASGLSQTSGRSTGELF
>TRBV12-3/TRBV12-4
ASSFLRSSYEQY
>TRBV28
ASSFPDRGGGYT
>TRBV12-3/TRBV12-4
ASSRPPYNEQF
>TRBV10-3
AIGQGARNSPLH
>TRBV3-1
ASSQEVQDNEQF
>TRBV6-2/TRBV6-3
ASSSSGYNEQF
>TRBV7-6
ASSLAGLANTGELF
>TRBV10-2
AASRSLAEASYEQY
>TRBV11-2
ASSLGLAENTGELF
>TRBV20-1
SASPRRGGYT
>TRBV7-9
ASTGQGYTEAF
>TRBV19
ASTKDTGRNTEAF
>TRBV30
AWSPGTSAYNEQF
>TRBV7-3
ASSLTGGPSYNEQF
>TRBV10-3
AISGFGRETQY
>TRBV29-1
SVKGAVNIQY
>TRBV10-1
ASSQQGFGETQY
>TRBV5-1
ASSAAGTPDNEQF
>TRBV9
ASSEEGRDPYEQY
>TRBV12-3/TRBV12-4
ASSFGGGTGELF
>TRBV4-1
ASSQDGLAGRGNEQF
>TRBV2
ASGGTGTVAYNEQF
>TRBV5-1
ASSLQGAGANVLT
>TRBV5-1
ASSYNSGSSETQY
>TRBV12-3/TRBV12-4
ASRPRDSRTDEKLF
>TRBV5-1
ASSLVTTNTGELF
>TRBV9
ASSVAGTGELF
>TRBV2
ASSEGHTSTDTQY
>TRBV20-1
SARDGTSWRVQY
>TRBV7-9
ATSRTDEQY
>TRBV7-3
ASSRDFYNEQF
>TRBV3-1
ASSPLRGITEAF
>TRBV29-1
SVVGRDRGRGLSGAF
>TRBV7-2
ASSFLSYNSPLH
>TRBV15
VTSRGLAGRGYNEQF
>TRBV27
ASRRQGVLSGYT
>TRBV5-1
ASSLQVRGDTEAF